This T cell receptor (beta chain) is from a study of T-cell memory formation after mild COVID-19. Study-level findings and limits: In pre-infection memory, a portion of responding clones appeared, which suggested that cross-reactive memory joined. The main location of contracting CD4+ clones was CM and EM, and that of contracting CD8+ clones was EMRA. Specificity for SARS-CoV-2 was not confirmed among the second-wave clones peaking on day 37. Clones shrinking between day 15 and 85 showed a balanced CD4/CD8 split, and those that grew later tilted toward CD4+.

The CDR3 covers 16 residues. Trimming took 8 bases from V and 0 from J; bases not matched to a gene: 10. Germline CDR1 and CDR2: SGHAT and FQDESV (reference sequence). From the 5' RACE reads, TCRdb called clonotypes with MiXCR, one entry per CDR3 protein. This table has 70,000 to 100,000 distinct CDR3 sequences, 13% appearing once. This clonotype occurred a few times. What it binds is not known. The material sequenced was PBMCs or a T cell subset sorted from them (not recorded which). The origin of this receptor is an adult woman who had mild COVID-19 (a few samples of this study predate the infection). Cell type and time point are not known. The chain is built from TRBV11-1 and TRBJ2-1; 7 bases map to TRBD1. This CDR3 reads CASGITGESSYNEQFF. In DNA, the CDR3 is TGTGCCAGCGGAATAACAGGGGAGAGCTCCTACAATGAGCAGTTCTTC.